A single sample is the source of the 22 T cell receptor beta chains below, sequenced in a study of PD-L1 blockade in urothelial cancer. Time point described: pretreatment peripheral blood. Measured with immunoSEQ multiplex PCR; TCRdb has only the in-frame clones, and not every one. The sample holds around 82,000 clones, 84% seen once. The material sequenced was PBMCs, taken around atezolizumab (anti-PD-L1) treatment. These receptors were taken from a man aged 60 to 75 with urothelial cancer.

The rearrangement links TRBV6-5 to TRBJ2-7, with 10 bases lining up with TRBD1. CDR3 length equals 14 residues. Trimming took 7 bases from V and 3 from J; bases not matched to a gene: 6. CDR1 is MNHEY and CDR2 is SVGAGI in the germline V gene. The CDR3 reads CASKKWDRGYEQYF. The CDR3 DNA follows: TGTGCCAGCAAAAAGTGGGACAGGGGCTACGAGCAGTACTTC.

The chain links TRBV2 to TRBJ2-7; maybe TRBD2 (6 bases). Germline lookup yields CDR1 SNHLY and CDR2 FYNNEI. The CDR3 is 14 amino acids. Trimming left V 4 bases short and J 0 bases short, with 10 bases between. This CDR3 reads CASSVEGTSYEQYF. The CDR3 DNA sequence: TGTGCCAGCAGTGTGGAGGGGACCTCCTACGAGCAGTACTTC.

As for this clone: The junction shows a germline mismatch at one end, possibly a read error. J is TRBJ1-2 and V is TRBV5-1; 9 bases line up with TRBD1. CDR1 is SGHRS and CDR2 is YFSETQ in the germline V gene. The CDR3 has 15 residues. This chain's CDR3 is CASSMAGTGSYGHTF. CDR3 sequence (DNA): TGCGCCAGCAGCATGGCCGGGACAGGGTCCTATGGCCACACCTTC.

V usage is TRBV27 and J usage is TRBJ2-3, with 14 nucleotides matching TRBD2. Losses at the gene ends were 5 bases for V and 4 bases for J; bases not matched to a gene: 5. The V gene's germline CDR1 is MNHEY and CDR2 SMNVEV (reference sequence). The CDR3 spans 16 residues. CDR3 bases: TGTGCCAGCAGTACCTGGACTAGCGGGAGGCCAGATACGCAGTATTTT. Translation: CASSTWTSGRPDTQYF.

V usage is TRBV7-7 and J usage is TRBJ1-1; 9 bases are a match to TRBD1. Germline CDR1 SSHAT, CDR2 FNYEAQ (reference sequence). Trimming took 4 bases from V and 4 from J; bases not matched to a gene: 7. This CDR3 region has 15 residues. This chain's CDR3 is CASSYRDREGTEAFF. For the CDR3, the DNA is TGTGCCAGCAGCTATCGGGACAGGGAGGGCACTGAAGCTTTCTTT.

The rearrangement uses TRBV7-9 and TRBJ2-3; 9 bases align to TRBD2. Per the germline V gene, CDR1 is SEHNR and CDR2 is FQNEAQ (reference sequence). V gave up 11 bases and J gave up 5 bases; unmatched junction bases: 11. The CDR3 extends over 14 amino acids. CDR3 amino acids: CASSGLAILDTQYF. Here the CDR3 DNA reads TGTGCCTCCTCTGGACTAGCGATTCTAGATACGCAGTATTTT.

This rearrangement joins TRBV6-1 to TRBJ1-6; D might be TRBD1 (6 bases). Deletions cut 2 bases from V and 8 bases from J, with 13 bases between. CDR3 length equals 15 residues. Germline CDR1 reads MNHNS; CDR2 reads SASEGT. The CDR3 loop reads CASSEQGRIYSPLHF. The CDR3, as DNA: TGTGCCAGCAGTGAACAGGGGCGAATTTATTCACCCCTCCACTTT.

The chain has TRBV14 and TRBJ2-3, with 9 bases lining up with TRBD1. The CDR3 is made up of 15 amino acids. Looked up from germline, CDR1 is SGHDN and CDR2 is FVKESK. Unmatched junction bases numbered 2, after V lost 3 bases and J lost 1 base. In DNA form, the CDR3 reads TGTGCCAGCAGCCAGAGGACAGGGGGCACAGATACGCAGTATTTT. Its translation: CASSQRTGGTDTQYF.

V usage is TRBV6-5 and J usage is TRBJ1-6; 10 bases map to TRBD1. CDR3 length equals 16 residues. With V trimmed by 0 bases and J by 8 bases, 4 bases remained unmatched. The germline V gene encodes CDR1 MNHEY and CDR2 SVGAGI. CDR3 sequence: CASSYSGQGTDSPLHF. The DNA for the CDR3 is TGTGCCAGCAGTTACTCGGGACAGGGGACTGATTCACCCCTCCACTTT.

This clone was seen only once. The chain carries TRBV5-1 and TRBJ2-3, with TRBD1 matching over 8 bases. CDR1 is SGHRS, CDR2 YFSETQ, per germline. Trimming at V came to 5 bases and at J to 2 bases, leaving 4 bases not matched to a gene. CDR3 length: 14 amino acids. The CDR3 region is CASRGDRYTDTQYF. As DNA, the CDR3 is TGCGCCAGCAGGGGGGACAGGTACACAGATACGCAGTATTTT. The whole variable domain, filled in from reference TRBV5-1 and TRBJ2-3, reads KAGVTQTPRYLIKTRGQQVTLSCSPISGHRSVSWYQQTPGQGLQFLFEYFSETQRNKGNFPGRFSGRQFSNSRSEMNVSTLELGDSALYLCASRGDRYTDTQYFGPGTRLTVL.

This clone was seen a single time. The V gene is TRBV15, the J gene TRBJ2-5; 10 bases agree with TRBD1. V gave up 2 bases and J gave up 5 bases; unmatched junction bases: 8. This CDR3 region has 16 residues. CDR1 and CDR2 from the germline V gene are LNHNV and YYDKDF (reference sequence). The CDR3 spells CATSRRDRGGGETQYF. The CDR3, as DNA: TGTGCCACCAGCAGAAGGGACAGGGGCGGGGGGGAGACCCAGTACTTC. Full variable domain (missing parts from reference TRBV15 and TRBJ2-5): DAMVIQNPRYQVTQFGKPVTLSCSQTLNHNVMYWYQQKSSQAPKLLFHYYDKDFNNEADTPDNFQSRRPNTSFCFLDIRSPGLGDTAMYLCATSRRDRGGGETQYFGPGTRLLVL.

V and J are TRBV9 and TRBJ1-4, with 7 bases that match TRBD1. J was trimmed by 4 bases and V by 4 bases; bases with no gene match: 4. This CDR3 is built from 14 residues. Germline CDR1 and CDR2: SGDLS and YYNGEE. CDR3: CASSTGTVNEKLFF. CDR3 DNA sequence: TGTGCCAGCAGCACAGGGACAGTTAATGAAAAACTGTTTTTT.

The genes are TRBV6-5 and TRBJ2-7, with TRBD2 matching over 11 bases. The V gene's germline CDR1 is MNHEY and CDR2 SVGAGI. The CDR3 runs 15 residues. V shed 6 bases and J 5 bases; nucleotides not matched to a gene: 9. The CDR3 loop reads CASRAPGLAVHEQYF. In DNA form, the CDR3 reads TGTGCCAGCAGGGCTCCGGGACTAGCGGTCCACGAGCAGTACTTC.

The chain joins TRBV10-1 to TRBJ2-7; D might be TRBD1 (5 bases). Deletions cut 2 bases from V and 3 bases from J, with 8 bases between. Germline CDR1 WNHNN, CDR2 SYGVQD (reference sequence). The CDR3 loop spans 13 amino acids. The CDR3 nucleotides read TGCGCCAGCAGTGAGGCAGGGTTCTACGAGCAGTACTTC. Translating it yields CASSEAGFYEQYF.

This clone has only one observation. The chain employs TRBV12-5 and TRBJ2-3; D ambiguous. Trimming shortened V by 2 bases and J by 5 bases, and 11 bases separated the two germline ends. This CDR3 spans 14 amino acids. The V gene's germline CDR1 is LGHNT and CDR2 FRNRAP. CDR3 region: CASGLNRQVDTQYF. The CDR3 DNA follows: TGTGCTAGTGGTTTGAATAGGCAGGTAGATACGCAGTATTTT. The full variable domain, with the rest looked up from reference TRBV12-5 and TRBJ2-3, is DARVTQTPRHKVTEMGQEVTMRCQPILGHNTVFWYRQTMMQGLELLAYFRNRAPLDDSGMPKDRFSAEMPDATLATLKIQPSEPRDSAVYFCASGLNRQVDTQYFGPGTRLTVL.

The chain combines TRBV11-3 with TRBJ2-1, with 8 bases identical to TRBD1. After removal of 5 bases from V and 2 bases from J, the junction contained 2 bases not matched to a gene. The CDR3 totals 14 residues. Per the germline V gene, CDR1 is SGHNT and CDR2 is YENEEA. Here the CDR3 reads CASSPGGTYNEQFF. CDR3 in DNA: TGTGCCAGCAGCCCAGGGGGCACCTACAATGAGCAGTTCTTC.

The chain joins TRBV19 to TRBJ2-1; D is perhaps TRBD1 (8 bases). V lost 5 bases and J 9 bases, leaving 14 bases between the germline ends. This CDR3 comprises 13 residues. Looked up from germline, CDR1 is LNHDA and CDR2 is SQIVND (reference sequence). The CDR3 loop is CASSPTGGVEQFF. DNA for the CDR3: TGTGCCAGTAGTCCAACAGGGGGGGTTGAGCAGTTCTTC.

V usage is TRBV15 and J usage is TRBJ2-1; D is unclear. The V and J ends lost 2 bases and 10 bases respectively, with 12 bases between them. Germline V gene lookup returns CDR1 LNHNV and CDR2 YYDKDF (reference sequence). This CDR3 spans 13 amino acids. CDR3 residues: CATSRISRAEQFF. CDR3 coding DNA: TGTGCCACCAGCAGAATCAGTAGAGCGGAGCAGTTCTTC.

The genes are TRBV29-1 and TRBJ1-5; the D is unclear. Germline CDR1 and CDR2: SQVTM and ANQGSEA. CDR3 length: 13 residues. Trimming pared 0 bases from V and 7 bases from J, leaving 10 bases between. DNA of the CDR3: TGCAGCGTTGAAGAATCAGAGGGACAGCCCCAGCATTTT. Protein product: CSVEESEGQPQHF.

The rearrangement links TRBV28 to TRBJ2-7, with D perhaps matching TRBD2 (6 bases). Germline V lookup: CDR1 MDHEN, CDR2 SYDVKM. Trimming shortened V by 7 bases and J by 0 bases, and 13 bases separated the two germline ends. The CDR3 runs 14 residues. CDR3 sequence: CASTARGSSYEQYF. DNA for the CDR3: TGTGCCAGCACCGCCCGGGGGAGCTCCTACGAGCAGTACTTC.

The genes are TRBV5-1 and TRBJ2-5; D may be TRBD1 (5 bases). The V end lost 1 base, the J end lost 2 bases, and 12 bases lay between the germline ends. Looked up from germline, CDR1 is SGHRS and CDR2 is YFSETQ. The CDR3 is 15 residues long. Here the CDR3 reads CASSLQPTGQETQYF. In DNA, the CDR3 is TGCGCCAGCAGCTTGCAACCCACAGGTCAAGAGACCCAGTACTTC.

The chain has TRBV7-3 and TRBJ1-3; TRBD1 might be the D (6 bases). The CDR3 extends over 13 amino acids. V lost 5 bases and J lost 4, with 9 bases in between. Germline V lookup: CDR1 SGHTA, CDR2 FQGTGA. The CDR3 reads CASSEGDGNTIYF. In DNA, the CDR3 is TGTGCCAGCAGCGAGGGGGACGGAAACACCATATATTTT.